Each of the 22 T cell receptor beta chains below was sequenced from the same sample in a study of T-cell reconstitution after alpha-beta-depleted transplantation in children. TCRbeta library preparation incorporated unique molecular identifiers. MiXCR, run by TCRdb on the PCR reads, gives a single entry per CDR3 protein. This table holds roughly 350,000 distinct CDR3 sequences, 15% to 20% found once. The specimen comprised PBMCs, mostly from graft donor cells, sampled 360 days after TCRalphabeta/CD19-depleted stem cell transplant. Source of these receptors: a male patient aged 2 to 9 who had a stem cell transplant for acute lymphoblastic leukemia, so the T cells may come from the graft donor.

This clonotype was counted only a few times. The rearrangement joins TRBV28 to TRBJ1-4; weak D call: TRBD1 (5 bases). V was shortened by 7 bases and J by 7 bases, with 19 bases between the two germline ends. Germline CDR1 reads MDHEN; CDR2 reads SYDVKM. The CDR3 is made up of 15 amino acids. The CDR3 is CASIGATVGGEKLFF. CDR3 nucleotide sequence: TGTGCCAGCATAGGGGCAACAGTGGGGGGTGAAAAACTGTTTTTT.

This clonotype was seen a handful of times. This chain joins TRBV15 and TRBJ1-5, with TRBD1 as a possible D gene (5 bases). The V end lost 0 bases, the J end lost 4 bases, and 10 bases lay between the germline ends. CDR3 size: 15 residues. Germline CDR1 LNHNV, CDR2 YYDKDF (reference sequence). For the CDR3, the DNA is TGTGCCACCAGCAGAGACGGGGGTGGAAATCAGCCCCAGCATTTT. This translates into CATSRDGGGNQPQHF.

This clonotype was detected many times. V usage is TRBV4-2 and J usage is TRBJ2-5, with TRBD2 matching over 13 bases. Germline V gene lookup returns CDR1 LGHNA and CDR2 YNFKEQ. CDR3 size: 15 residues. After removal of 4 bases from V and 5 bases from J, the junction contained 4 bases not matched to a gene. CDR3 bases: TGTGCCAGCAGCCCCGGACTAGCGGGAGCGGAGACCCAGTACTTC. This encodes CASSPGLAGAETQYF.

V gene TRBV7-9 combines with J gene TRBJ2-3; D remains unclear. CDR1 is SEHNR and CDR2 is FQNEAQ in the germline V gene (reference sequence). The length of the CDR3 is 16 residues. Trimming cost V 5 bases and J 1 base, with 16 bases left between them. Here the CDR3 reads CASSPLQPARTDTQYF. As DNA, the CDR3 is TGTGCCAGCAGCCCCCTACAGCCGGCACGCACAGATACGCAGTATTTT.

There are many counts of this clonotype. The chain recombines TRBV28 with TRBJ2-1; no definite D call. Germline CDR1 reads MDHEN; CDR2 reads SYDVKM. CDR3 length: 15 amino acids. The V gene lost 6 bases and the J gene lost 3 bases, with 15 bases spanning the gap. In DNA form, the CDR3 reads TGTGCCAGCAGCCCCTGGGGAACCGACTACAATGAGCAGTTCTTC. Amino acid sequence: CASSPWGTDYNEQFF.

The J gene is TRBJ2-7, the V gene TRBV28, with D uncertain. The length of the CDR3 is 16 residues. The ends were cut back, 3 bases at V and 2 bases at J, with 17 bases in the middle. Germline CDR1 is MDHEN and CDR2 is SYDVKM. CDR3: CASSFSFLVWPYEQYF. For the CDR3, the DNA is TGTGCCAGCAGTTTTTCGTTTCTGGTGTGGCCCTACGAGCAGTACTTC.

This clonotype was counted many times. The chain joins TRBV29-1 to TRBJ2-5, with D maybe TRBD2 (5 bases). The CDR3 length is 13 residues. V lost 6 bases and J lost 2, with 13 bases in between. Germline assignment: CDR1 SQVTM and CDR2 ANQGSEA. In nucleotides, the CDR3 is TGCAGCGTAAGCACGTCGGGACAAGAGACCCAGTACTTC. It codes for CSVSTSGQETQYF.

In its sample, this clonotype was seen a few times. This rearrangement joins TRBV28 to TRBJ2-6; D is perhaps TRBD2 (6 bases). The V end was cut by 3 bases, the J end by 0 bases, with 12 bases between. The CDR3 contains 17 residues. CDR1 and CDR2 from the germline V gene are MDHEN and SYDVKM. The CDR3 nucleotides are TGTGCCAGCAGTTTTATAGCGGACTACTCTGGGGCCAACGTCCTGACTTTC. This encodes CASSFIADYSGANVLTF.

DNA of the CDR3: TGTGCCAGCAGCTTAGCAGAGGGAGGCAGGACCGGGGAGCTGTTTTTT. Translating gives CASSLAEGGRTGELFF. The chain employs TRBV7-8 and TRBJ2-2; TRBD2 is a possible D gene (6 bases). Trimming cost V 0 bases and J 5 bases, with 13 bases left between them. In germline, CDR1 is SGHVS, CDR2 FQNEAQ. CDR3 length: 16 residues.

The chain employs TRBV20-1 and TRBJ2-1; TRBD2 matches 9 bases. Germline CDR1 reads DFQATT; CDR2 reads SNEGSKA (reference sequence). The CDR3 has 13 amino acids. V gave up 7 bases and J gave up 2 bases; unmatched junction bases: 3. The CDR3 spells CSGKRGAYNEQFF. For the CDR3, the DNA is TGCAGTGGGAAGCGGGGGGCCTACAATGAGCAGTTCTTC.

This clonotype has only a few counts. The junction departs from germline at one end; a sequencing error may be responsible. The CDR3 sequence is CASSLVTDNTGELFF. DNA for the CDR3: TGTGCTAGCAGCTTAGTCACGGATAACACCGGGGAGCTGTTTTTT. The rearrangement links TRBV7-7 to TRBJ2-2; no reliable D call. The CDR3 sequence is 15 residues long. Germline V gene sequence: CDR1 SSHAT, CDR2 FNYEAQ (reference sequence).

This clonotype turned up a few times. This chain uses TRBV12-3 or TRBV12-4 with TRBJ2-3, with 9 positions matching TRBD1. The trim removed 6 bases at V and 6 bases at J, leaving 7 bases unmatched. This CDR3 comprises 14 residues. CDR3 loop: CASSIRDREDTQYF. CDR3 coding DNA: TGTGCCAGCAGCATACGGGACAGGGAGGATACGCAGTATTTT.

This clonotype was counted between two and nine times. The chain employs TRBV28 and TRBJ2-5, with D possibly TRBD1 on 6 matching bases. The CDR3 has 15 amino acids. The V end lost 3 bases, the J end lost 6 bases, and 17 bases lay between the germline ends. Looked up from germline, CDR1 is MDHEN and CDR2 is SYDVKM. The CDR3 region is CASSFPLPQGQTQYF. CDR3 in DNA: TGTGCCAGCAGTTTCCCACTTCCACAGGGACAGACCCAGTACTTC.

This clonotype showed up just a few times. The CDR3 DNA sequence: TGTGCCAGCAGCTGGACTCTACGGGGGTGGACAGATACGCAGTATTTT. As protein: CASSWTLRGWTDTQYF. The chain carries TRBV11-2 and TRBJ2-3; a possible D gene is TRBD2 (6 bases). Germline CDR1 SGHAT, CDR2 FQNNGV. The CDR3 has 16 amino acids. Trimming took 4 bases from V and 3 from J, leaving 17 bases between them.

This clonotype has just a few counts. V is TRBV27 and J is TRBJ2-1; weak D call: TRBD1 (5 bases). Trimming left V 6 bases short and J 1 base short, with 13 bases between. The CDR3 loop spans 15 amino acids. Germline V gene data show CDR1 as MNHEY and CDR2 as SMNVEV (reference sequence). The CDR3 DNA reads TGTGCCAGCAGCAAACAAGGGGCTTCCTACAATGAGCAGTTCTTC. It is translated as CASSKQGASYNEQFF.

The chain uses TRBV5-1 and TRBJ1-6; D possibly corresponds to TRBD1 (5 bases). The CDR3 is 13 amino acids. From germline, CDR1 is SGHRS and CDR2 YFSETQ. V lost 0 bases and J 10 bases, leaving 8 bases between the germline ends. CDR3 in amino acids: CASSLGGASPLHF. In DNA form, the CDR3 reads TGCGCCAGCAGCTTGGGGGGCGCGTCACCCCTCCACTTT.

CDR3 loop: CASSQLRNEETQYF. The CDR3 DNA reads TGTGCCAGCAGTCAGTTGAGGAACGAAGAGACCCAGTACTTC. The V gene is TRBV6-5, the J gene TRBJ2-5; D call uncertain. Germline CDR1 MNHEY, CDR2 SVGAGI. Between the trimmed V and J ends, which lost 5 bases and 3 bases, there was a span of 13 bases. The CDR3 runs to 14 residues.

There are many counts of this clonotype. The rearrangement joins TRBV5-6 to TRBJ2-3; D unresolved. Germline V gives CDR1 SGHDT, CDR2 YYEEEE. Trimming pared 4 bases from V and 2 bases from J, leaving 8 bases between. The CDR3 is made up of 13 amino acids. The CDR3 region is CASSHPNTDTQYF. In DNA, the CDR3 is TGTGCCAGCAGCCATCCGAACACAGATACGCAGTATTTT.

The rearrangement uses TRBV9 and TRBJ1-5; 8 bases line up with TRBD1. J was trimmed by 7 bases and V by 0 bases; bases with no gene match: 6. CDR3 length: 15 residues. Germline CDR1 SGDLS, CDR2 YYNGEE. CDR3 nucleotide sequence: TGTGCCAGCAGCGTAGATGGACAGGGATACCAGCCCCAGCATTTT. This codes for CASSVDGQGYQPQHF.

V usage is TRBV10-3 and J usage is TRBJ2-7, with D perhaps matching TRBD2 (5 bases). CDR1 and CDR2 (germline): ENHRY, SYGVKD. V lost 0 bases, J lost 4 bases, and 10 bases lay in between. The CDR3 extends over 14 amino acids. The chain's CDR3 is CAISESVWRYEQYF. The CDR3 DNA sequence: TGTGCCATCAGTGAGTCGGTTTGGAGGTACGAGCAGTACTTC.

This clonotype was detected a few times. The CDR3, as DNA: TGCAGTGCTACTGACTCCTCAAAGAGCTATGGCTACACCTTC. Amino acids: CSATDSSKSYGYTF. The chain joins TRBV20-1 to TRBJ1-2; the D is unclear. This CDR3 comprises 14 residues. Germline V gene sequence: CDR1 DFQATT, CDR2 SNEGSKA (reference sequence). Deletions cut 4 bases from V and 4 bases from J, with 16 bases between.

This clonotype was detected a few times. This chain uses TRBV11-2 with TRBJ1-1, with D hard to call. Germline CDR1 is SGHAT and CDR2 is FQNNGV. The CDR3 covers 14 residues. The V gene lost 0 bases and the J gene lost 1 base, with 6 bases spanning the gap. CDR3 nucleotide sequence: TGTGCCAGCAGCTTAGATCTCCAGAACACTGAAGCTTTCTTT. As protein: CASSLDLQNTEAFF.